This T cell receptor beta chain originates from a study of cytomegalovirus exposure and HLA in healthy donors. The primer mix had 60 Vbeta and 13 Jbeta primers. Clones were sequenced by immunoSEQ multiplex PCR, and TCRdb holds only the in-frame ones, with some missing. The sample has tens of thousands of clones, about 80% seen once. Points from the study as a whole: The study carried out a later analysis of TCR beta sequences. It associated around 17,000 of them with specific HLA alleles at a false discovery rate of 0.05. Further analysis, carried out later, found HLA-associated TCR beta chains more clonally expanded than equally common other chains.

The CDR3 has 14 residues. CDR1 and CDR2 from the germline V gene are MNHEY and SVGAGI. V was cut by 0 bases and J by 0 bases, with 6 bases left in between. Comments on this clone: As yet, its antigen is unknown.

The chain employs TRBV6-5 and TRBJ2-7; unclear D gene. The clonotype was recovered from a man between 50 and 59 years old in good health and CMV-seronegative. Sequenced: PBMCs. CDR3 in amino acids: CASSYSRHSYEQYF. CDR3 coding DNA: TGTGCCAGCAGTTACTCGCGCCACTCCTACGAGCAGTACTTC.